This passage covers 11 T cell receptor beta chains from one sample sequenced in a study of prognosis after radiotherapy for stage I lung cancer. Genomic DNA served as the source from which two-round multiplex PCR generated TCR beta CDR3 amplicons. Specific primers for each TRBV and TRBJ gene were what first-round PCR used. Using its own MiXCR run on the multiplex PCR reads, TCRdb lists one record per CDR3 protein. There are some 15,000 distinct CDR3 sequences in the sample; more than 15% occur only once, and less than 50% lies in the top ten. The sequences come from PBMCs, collected before or after stereotactic body radiation therapy (not recorded which). These receptors all come from a donor over 45 with non-small cell lung cancer.

By frequency in the sample, this clonotype is medium-sized. V is TRBV11-1 and J is TRBJ2-5; D unresolved. The length of the CDR3 is 15 residues. Germline-derived CDR1 and CDR2 are SGHAT and FQDESV (reference sequence). Trimming shortened V by 1 base and J by 1 base, and 10 bases separated the two germline ends. This CDR3 is CASSLESLSQETQYF. CDR3 coding DNA: TGTGCCAGCAGCTTAGAGTCGCTTTCCCAAGAGACCCAGTACTTC.

This clonotype was counted ten times or more. This chain connects TRBV12-3 or TRBV12-4 to TRBJ1-5; 7 nucleotides match TRBD1. This CDR3 has 17 residues. Trimming took 6 bases from V and 0 from J; bases not matched to a gene: 11. The CDR3 here is CASRPGQNPYSNQPQHF. CDR3 sequence (DNA): TGTGCCAGCAGGCCGGGACAGAACCCTTATAGCAATCAGCCCCAGCATTTT.

This clonotype is medium-sized within its sample. V gene TRBV20-1 combines with J gene TRBJ2-7, with a weak D call TRBD2 (6 bases). Germline CDR1 is DFQATT and CDR2 is SNEGSKA (reference sequence). V shed 4 bases and J shed 0 bases, with 13 bases lying between them. This CDR3 contains 14 residues. The CDR3 nucleotides are TGCAGTGCTACCGGGGACTTAAGCTCCTACGAGCAGTACGTC. Its protein product is CSATGDLSSYEQYV.

Remarks on this clonotype: A far larger clone is one nucleotide away, so this likely arose from a read error. V is TRBV6-9 and J is TRBJ2-6; D might be TRBD1 (6 bases). The germline V gene has CDR1 MNHGY and CDR2 SVAAGI. The CDR3 consists of 16 residues. As DNA, the CDR3 is TGTGCCAGCAGTTACTCTGCAGGGATGGGGGCCAACATCCTGACTTTC. Translated: CASSYSAGMGANILTF.

This clonotype was observed at least ten times. The chain joins TRBV7-2 to TRBJ2-6, with D possibly being TRBD1 (5 bases). The CDR3 spans 16 residues. Germline CDR1 is SGHTA and CDR2 is FQGNSA. V dropped 2 bases and J dropped 3 bases, with 11 bases sitting between them. The CDR3 sequence: CASSLYQGGGANVLTF. For the CDR3, the DNA is TGTGCCAGCAGCTTATATCAGGGCGGTGGGGCCAACGTCCTGACTTTC.

This clonotype was detected ten times or more. The rearrangement joins TRBV6-1 to TRBJ2-3; D assignment may be TRBD1 or TRBD2 (5 bases each). Trimming left V 6 bases short and J 0 bases short, with 7 bases between. This CDR3 spans 13 amino acids. CDR1 and CDR2 (germline): MNHNS, SASEGT. The DNA of the CDR3 is TGTGCCAGCAGAAGGGACAGCACAGATACGCAGTATTTT. Protein sequence: CASRRDSTDTQYF.

At least ten counts were recorded for this clonotype. This chain connects TRBV6-1 to TRBJ1-2; the D gene is possibly TRBD1 (6 bases). This CDR3 has 15 residues. Trimming shortened V by 6 bases and J by 1 base, and 15 bases separated the two germline ends. Germline V gene data show CDR1 as MNHNS and CDR2 as SASEGT. The CDR3 is CASRLWTANNYGYTF. For the CDR3, the DNA is TGTGCCAGCAGACTATGGACAGCCAATAACTATGGCTACACCTTC.

Details on this clonotype: A far larger clone is just one base off, so this is likely a read error. The genes are TRBV6-6 and TRBJ1-6, with 7 bases lining up with TRBD1. The germline CDR1 and CDR2 sequences are MNHNY and SVGAGI (reference sequence). Unmatched junction bases numbered 3, after V lost 5 bases and J lost 8 bases. The CDR3 length is 13 residues. The DNA for the CDR3 is TGTGCCAGCAGTACAGGGGACCATTCACCCCTCCACTTT. Its protein product is CASSTGDHSPLHF.

This clonotype was counted many times. The V gene is TRBV20-1, the J gene TRBJ2-2; 7 nucleotides align to TRBD1. Germline assignment: CDR1 DFQATT and CDR2 SNEGSKA (reference sequence). The CDR3 is made up of 14 amino acids. Germline trimming cut 6 bases from V and 1 base from J; bases unmatched to any gene: 5. The CDR3 coding sequence is TGCAGTGCCATCCGACAGGGGAACACCGGGGAGCTGTTTTTT. This encodes CSAIRQGNTGELFF.

This clonotype was counted at least ten times. J is TRBJ2-3 and V is TRBV19, with 7 bases aligning to TRBD2. With V trimmed by 3 bases and J by 0 bases, 3 bases remained unmatched. Germline V gives CDR1 LNHDA, CDR2 SQIVND (reference sequence). The length of the CDR3 is 15 residues. The CDR3 spells CASSMRETSTDTQYF. The CDR3 DNA sequence: TGTGCCAGTAGTATGCGGGAGACTAGCACAGATACGCAGTATTTT.

Comments on this clonotype: A read error may explain this, as a much larger clone is one base away. V and J are TRBV7-2 and TRBJ1-6, with TRBD1 matching 7 bases. Germline V gives CDR1 SGHTA, CDR2 FQGNSA. The CDR3 loop spans 17 amino acids. The CDR3 region has the DNA TGTGCCGGCAGCTTGCAACCCGGGACAGAGTGTAATTCACCCCTCCTCTTT. Its translation is CAGSLQPGTECNSPLLF.